This T cell receptor beta chain comes out of a study of early T cells in non-severe SARS-CoV-2 infection. Study summary: Sequencing used unsorted whole-blood bulk RNA, so chains lack pairing.

Individual cDNA molecules were tagged with unique molecular identifiers, the study reported. TCRdb itself ran the 5' RACE reads through MiXCR, one entry per CDR3 protein. The table has over 55,000 distinct CDR3 sequences, roughly 12% seen once. This clonotype was observed a few times. The germline V gene has CDR1 SGHVS and CDR2 FNYEAQ. The CDR3 length is 14 residues. Trimming removed 4 bases from V and 3 bases from J; junction bases left unmatched: 1. Material for sequencing was whole blood. The V gene is TRBV7-6, the J gene TRBJ2-2; 8 bases agree with TRBD1. The sequence derives from an adult who was a healthcare worker with PCR-confirmed SARS-CoV-2 infection or an uninfected control (not recorded which). The CDR3 nucleotides are TGTGCCAGCAGCTGGGGACAGGACACCGGGGAGCTGTTTTTT. The encoded protein is CASSWGQDTGELFF.